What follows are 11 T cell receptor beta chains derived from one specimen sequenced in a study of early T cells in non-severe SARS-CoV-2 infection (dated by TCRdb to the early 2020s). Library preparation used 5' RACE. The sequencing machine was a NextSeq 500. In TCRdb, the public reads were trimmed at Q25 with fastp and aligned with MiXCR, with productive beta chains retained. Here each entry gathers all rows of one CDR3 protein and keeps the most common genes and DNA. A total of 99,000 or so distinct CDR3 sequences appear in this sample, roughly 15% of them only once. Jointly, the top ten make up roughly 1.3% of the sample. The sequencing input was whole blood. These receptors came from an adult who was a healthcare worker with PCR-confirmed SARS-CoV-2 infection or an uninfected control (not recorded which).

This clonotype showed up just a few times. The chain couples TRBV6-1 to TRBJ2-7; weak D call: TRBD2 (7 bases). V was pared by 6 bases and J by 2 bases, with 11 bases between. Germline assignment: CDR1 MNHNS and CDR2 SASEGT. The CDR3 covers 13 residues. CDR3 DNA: TGTGCCAGCAGAGGGGAGGGGGCCTACGAGCAGTACTTC. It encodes CASRGEGAYEQYF.

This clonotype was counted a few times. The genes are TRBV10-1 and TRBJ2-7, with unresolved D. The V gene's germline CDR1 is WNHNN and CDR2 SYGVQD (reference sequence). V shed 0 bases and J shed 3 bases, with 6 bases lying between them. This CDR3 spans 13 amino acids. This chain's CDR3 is CASSESKNYEQYF. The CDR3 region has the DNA TGCGCCAGCAGTGAGTCTAAAAACTACGAGCAGTACTTC.

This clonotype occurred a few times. In nucleotides, the CDR3 is TGTGCCAGCTCACAACAGGGCTATGACAATGAGCAGTTCTTC. As protein: CASSQQGYDNEQFF. The V call is TRBV18, the J call TRBJ2-1; possibly TRBD1 for D (6 bases). CDR1 and CDR2 from the germline V gene are KGHSH and LQKENI. V was cut by 4 bases and J by 5 bases, with 12 bases left in between. The CDR3 extends over 14 amino acids.

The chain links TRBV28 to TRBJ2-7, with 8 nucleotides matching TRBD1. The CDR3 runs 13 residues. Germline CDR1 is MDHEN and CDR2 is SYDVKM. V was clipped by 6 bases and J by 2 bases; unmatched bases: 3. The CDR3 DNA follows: TGTGCCAGCAGACGGGACAGGCCCTACGAGCAGTACTTC. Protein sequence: CASRRDRPYEQYF.

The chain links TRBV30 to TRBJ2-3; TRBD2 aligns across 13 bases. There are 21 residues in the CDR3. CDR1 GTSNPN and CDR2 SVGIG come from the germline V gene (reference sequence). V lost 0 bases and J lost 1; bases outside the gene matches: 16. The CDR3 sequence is CAWSVSRTSGRIGIRTDTQYF. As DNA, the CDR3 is TGTGCCTGGAGTGTTTCGAGGACTAGCGGGAGAATCGGGATTCGCACAGATACGCAGTATTTT.

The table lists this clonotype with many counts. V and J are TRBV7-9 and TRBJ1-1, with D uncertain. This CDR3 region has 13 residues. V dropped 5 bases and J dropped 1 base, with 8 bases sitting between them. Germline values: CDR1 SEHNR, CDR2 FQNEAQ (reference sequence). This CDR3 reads CASSPQKNTEAFF. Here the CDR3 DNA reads TGTGCCAGCAGCCCCCAGAAGAACACTGAAGCTTTCTTT.

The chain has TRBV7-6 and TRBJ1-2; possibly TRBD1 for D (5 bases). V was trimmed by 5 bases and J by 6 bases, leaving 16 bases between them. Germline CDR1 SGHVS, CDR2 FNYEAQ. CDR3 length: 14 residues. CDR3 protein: CASSLTRGNHGYTF. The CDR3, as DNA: TGTGCCAGCAGCCTCACGCGGGGGAACCATGGCTACACCTTC. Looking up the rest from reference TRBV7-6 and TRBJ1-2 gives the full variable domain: GAGVSQSPRYKVTKRGQDVALRCDPISGHVSLYWYRQALGQGPEFLTYFNYEAQQDKSGLPNDRFSAERPEGSISTLTIQRTEQRDSAMYRCASSLTRGNHGYTFGSGTRLTVV.

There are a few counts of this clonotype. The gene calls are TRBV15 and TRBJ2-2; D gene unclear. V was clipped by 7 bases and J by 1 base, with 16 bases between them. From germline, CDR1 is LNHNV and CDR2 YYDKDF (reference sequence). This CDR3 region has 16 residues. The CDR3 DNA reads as TGTGCCACCACCCTACTATCCTCCTGGAACACCGGGGAGCTGTTTTTT. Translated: CATTLLSSWNTGELFF.

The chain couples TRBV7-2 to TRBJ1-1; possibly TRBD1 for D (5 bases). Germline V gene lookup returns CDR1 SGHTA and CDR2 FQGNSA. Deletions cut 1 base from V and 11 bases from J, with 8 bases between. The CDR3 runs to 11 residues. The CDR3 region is CASSLDAGAFF. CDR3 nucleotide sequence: TGTGCCAGCAGCTTAGATGCAGGGGCTTTCTTT.

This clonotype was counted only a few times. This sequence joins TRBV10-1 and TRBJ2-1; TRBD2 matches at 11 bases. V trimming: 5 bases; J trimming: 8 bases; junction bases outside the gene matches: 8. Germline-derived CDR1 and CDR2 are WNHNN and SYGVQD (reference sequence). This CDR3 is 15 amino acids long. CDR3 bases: TGCGCCAGCAGTTACCTAGCGGGAGGTGGGTATGAGCAGTTCTTC. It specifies CASSYLAGGGYEQFF.

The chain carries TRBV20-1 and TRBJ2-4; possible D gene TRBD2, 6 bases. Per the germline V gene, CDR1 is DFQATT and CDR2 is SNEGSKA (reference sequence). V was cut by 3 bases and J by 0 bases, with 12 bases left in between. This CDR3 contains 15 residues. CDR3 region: CSAREGLLAKNIQYF. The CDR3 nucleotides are TGCAGTGCTAGGGAGGGGTTACTAGCCAAAAACATTCAGTACTTC.